This T cell receptor (beta chain) came from a study of cytomegalovirus exposure and HLA in healthy donors. The wider study: In a previous analysis, nearly 120 million unique TCR beta sequences were found from 150 million to 200 million T cells.

CDR3 length: 15 amino acids. Deletions cut 7 bases from V and 0 bases from J, with 12 bases between. Germline CDR1 is MNHEY and CDR2 is SVGAGI. This clone showed up just once. PCR used 60 Vbeta primers and 13 Jbeta primers. The assay was immunoSEQ multiplex PCR, and TCRdb's table has in-frame clones only and misses some. This sample has some 180,000 clones, with more than 70% found just once. The clonotype comes from a girl aged 10-17 years in good health and CMV-seropositive. This sequence joins TRBV6-5 and TRBJ1-4; D unresolved. Source material: PBMCs. DNA for the CDR3: TGTGCCAGCAAGACCGGCGGCGCAACTAATGAAAAACTGTTTTTT. It codes for CASKTGGATNEKLFF.